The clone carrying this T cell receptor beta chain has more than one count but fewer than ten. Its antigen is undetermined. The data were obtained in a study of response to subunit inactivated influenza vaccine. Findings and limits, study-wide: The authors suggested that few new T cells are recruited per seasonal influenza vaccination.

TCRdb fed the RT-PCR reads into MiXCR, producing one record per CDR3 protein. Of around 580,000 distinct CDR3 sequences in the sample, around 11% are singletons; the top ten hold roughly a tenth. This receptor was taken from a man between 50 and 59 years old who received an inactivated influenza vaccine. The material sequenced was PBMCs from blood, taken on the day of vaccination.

The CDR3 region has the DNA TGCAGCGGGGGACAGCTCCAAGGGGCTGAAGCTTTCTTT. Translating it yields CSGGQLQGAEAFF. The gene calls are TRBV29-1 and TRBJ1-1; 7 bases match TRBD1. CDR1 and CDR2 (germline): SQVTM, ANQGSEA. This CDR3 has 13 amino acids. V gave up 7 bases and J gave up 6 bases; unmatched junction bases: 11.